A selection of T cell receptor beta chains follows, all from one sample in a study of CD8 T cells in Susac syndrome. TCRdb re-called the immunoSEQ multiplex PCR reads with MiXCR, one entry per CDR3 protein. The sample lists about 300,000 distinct CDR3 sequences, 75% to 90% occurring once. Sequencing was carried out using CD8+ T cells from PBMCs. Every receptor here comes from a human donor with multiple sclerosis. CDR3s include the opening cysteine and the closing phenylalanine or tryptophan. A D gene is named only where the DNA matches it firmly. Size is stated for part of the rows, as once, few or many counts, or as a class when the clone is expanded.

TRBJ2-3 few NA TRBV9 CASSVWFTDTQYF TGTGCCAGCAGCGTATGGTTCACAGATACGCAGTATTTT
TRBJ2-7 NA TRBD1 TRBV19 CASSIGGQSAVEQYF TGTGCCAGTAGTATTGGGGGACAGAGTGCGGTCGAGCAGTACTTC
TRBJ1-5 NA TRBD1 TRBV20-1 CSAEYPDRRTPYSNQPQHF TGCAGTGCTGAATACCCGGACAGGAGAACTCCCTATAGCAATCAGCCCCAGCATTTT
TRBJ2-2 NA TRBD2 TRBV4-3 CASSQDPPGLAGEANTGELFF TGCGCCAGCAGCCAAGATCCTCCGGGACTAGCGGGGGAAGCGAACACCGGGGAGCTGTTTTTT
TRBJ2-7 NA NA TRBV21-1 CATKGETREQYF TGTGCCACCAAAGGGGAGACCCGCGAGCAGTACTTC
TRBJ1-2 few NA TRBV27 CASSLDRGNYGYTF TGTGCCAGCTCCCTGGACAGAGGCAACTATGGCTACACCTTC
TRBJ2-1 NA TRBD2 TRBV29-1 CSVDGGTTSYNEQFF TGCAGCGTTGACGGGGGGACTACCTCCTACAATGAGCAGTTCTTC
TRBJ1-5 few NA TRBV27 CASSPRNQPQHF TGTGCCAGCAGTCCCCGCAATCAGCCCCAGCATTTT
TRBJ2-1 once TRBD2 TRBV9 CASSVAVLGGRANEQFF TGTGCCAGCAGCGTAGCCGTGCTCGGCGGGAGGGCCAATGAGCAGTTCTTC
TRBJ2-1 NA NA TRBV7-2 CASSPTVNNEQFF TGTGCCAGCAGCCCGACAGTTAACAATGAGCAGTTCTTC
TRBJ2-2 NA NA TRBV29-1 CSVVDSTGELFF TGCAGCGTGGTAGACTCGACCGGGGAGCTGTTTTTT
TRBJ2-7 once TRBD2 TRBV12-3/TRBV12-4 CASSTTSGTIEQYF TGTGCCAGCAGCACCACTAGCGGGACCATTGAGCAGTACTTC
TRBJ2-1 NA NA TRBV30 CAWSPVRGAENEQFF TGTGCCTGGAGTCCGGTTCGGGGGGCGGAGAATGAGCAGTTCTTC
TRBJ1-1 NA NA TRBV7-9 CASSLVLAQNTEAFF TGTGCCAGCAGCTTAGTACTAGCCCAGAACACTGAAGCTTTCTTT
TRBJ2-1 NA NA TRBV30 CAWSVGSRGDEQFF TGTGCCTGGAGTGTGGGGTCCAGGGGGGATGAGCAGTTCTTC
TRBJ1-5 NA NA TRBV4-2 CASSQTTDSNQPQHF TGTGCCAGCAGCCAAACGACAGATAGCAATCAGCCCCAGCATTTT
TRBJ2-3 NA NA TRBV19 CASTLLGSDTQYF TGTGCCAGTACCCTCCTGGGGTCAGATACGCAGTATTTT
TRBJ1-6 NA NA TRBV4-1 CASSQLGPHNSPLHF TGCGCCAGCAGCCAATTGGGACCCCATAATTCACCCCTCCACTTT
TRBJ2-1 NA TRBD1 TRBV2 CASSRDRGQGNEQFF TGTGCCAGCAGCCGAGACAGGGGGCAGGGCAATGAGCAGTTCTTC